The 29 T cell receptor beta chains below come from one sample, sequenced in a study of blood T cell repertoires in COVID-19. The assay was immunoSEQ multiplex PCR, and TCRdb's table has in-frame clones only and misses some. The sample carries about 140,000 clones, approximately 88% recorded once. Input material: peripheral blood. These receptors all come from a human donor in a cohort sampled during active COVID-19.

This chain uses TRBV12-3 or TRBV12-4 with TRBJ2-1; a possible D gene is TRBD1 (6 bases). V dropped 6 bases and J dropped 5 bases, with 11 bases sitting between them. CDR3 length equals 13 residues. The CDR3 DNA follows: TGTGCCAGCAGCCGCAACAGGGACAATGAGCAGTTCTTC. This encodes CASSRNRDNEQFF.

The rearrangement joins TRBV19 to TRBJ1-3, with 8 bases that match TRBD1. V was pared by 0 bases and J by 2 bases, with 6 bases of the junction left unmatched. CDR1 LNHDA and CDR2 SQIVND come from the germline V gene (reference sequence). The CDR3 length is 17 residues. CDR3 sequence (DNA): TGTGCCAGTAGTATAGATCGGGGGACAGGAACTGGAAACACCATATATTTT. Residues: CASSIDRGTGTGNTIYF.

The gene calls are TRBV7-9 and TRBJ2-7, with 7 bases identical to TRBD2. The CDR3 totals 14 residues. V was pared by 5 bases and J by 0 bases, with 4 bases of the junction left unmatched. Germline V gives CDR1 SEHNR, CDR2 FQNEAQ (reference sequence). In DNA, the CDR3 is TGTGCCAGCAGCCCCGGACTAGGCTCCTACGAGCAGTACTTC. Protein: CASSPGLGSYEQYF.

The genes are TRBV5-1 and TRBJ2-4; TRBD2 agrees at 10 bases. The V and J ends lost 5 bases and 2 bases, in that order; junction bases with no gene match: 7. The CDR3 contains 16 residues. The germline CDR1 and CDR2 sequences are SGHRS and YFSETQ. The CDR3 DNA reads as TGCGCCAGCAGTCAGCGGGGGGGCGAAACCAAAAACATTCAGTACTTC. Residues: CASSQRGGETKNIQYF.

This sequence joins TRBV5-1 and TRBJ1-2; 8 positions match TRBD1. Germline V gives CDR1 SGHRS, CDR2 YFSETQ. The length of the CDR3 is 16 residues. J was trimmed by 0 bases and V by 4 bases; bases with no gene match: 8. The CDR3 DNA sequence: TGCGCCAGCAGCGCCCTCTTGACAGGGGCTAACTATGGCTACACCTTC. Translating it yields CASSALLTGANYGYTF.

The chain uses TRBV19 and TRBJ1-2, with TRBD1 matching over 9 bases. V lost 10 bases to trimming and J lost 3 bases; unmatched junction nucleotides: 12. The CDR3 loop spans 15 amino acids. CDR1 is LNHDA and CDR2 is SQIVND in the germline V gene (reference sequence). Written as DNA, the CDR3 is TGTGCCACCCGTCGCCGGGGACAGGGTGACTATGGCTACACCTTC. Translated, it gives CATRRRGQGDYGYTF.

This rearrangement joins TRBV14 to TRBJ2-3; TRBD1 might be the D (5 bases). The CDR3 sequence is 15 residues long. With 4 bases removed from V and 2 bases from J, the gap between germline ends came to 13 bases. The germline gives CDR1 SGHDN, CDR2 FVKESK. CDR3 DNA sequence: TGTGCCAGCAGCCCTGGGGCCGCCTCCACAGATACGCAGTATTTT. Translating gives CASSPGAASTDTQYF.

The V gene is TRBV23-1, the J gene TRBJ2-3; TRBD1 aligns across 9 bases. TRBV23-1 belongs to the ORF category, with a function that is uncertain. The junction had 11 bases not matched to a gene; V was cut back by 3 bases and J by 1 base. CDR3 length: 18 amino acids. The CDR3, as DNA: TGCGCCAGCAGTCAGTTACCGGGACAGGGTATGGGCACAGATACGCAGTATTTT. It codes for CASSQLPGQGMGTDTQYF.

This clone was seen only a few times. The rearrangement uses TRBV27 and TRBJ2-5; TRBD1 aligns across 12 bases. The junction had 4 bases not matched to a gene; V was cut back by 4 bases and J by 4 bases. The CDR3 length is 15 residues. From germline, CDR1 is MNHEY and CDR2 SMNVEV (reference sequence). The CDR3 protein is CASSSGTGGVETQYF. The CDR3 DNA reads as TGTGCCAGCAGTTCCGGGACAGGGGGCGTAGAGACCCAGTACTTC.

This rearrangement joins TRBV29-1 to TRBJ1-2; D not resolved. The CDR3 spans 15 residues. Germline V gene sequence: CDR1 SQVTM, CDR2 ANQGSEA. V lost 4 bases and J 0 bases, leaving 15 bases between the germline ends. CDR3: CSVAPIEFSNYGYTF. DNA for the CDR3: TGCAGCGTTGCTCCAATAGAGTTTTCTAACTATGGCTACACCTTC.

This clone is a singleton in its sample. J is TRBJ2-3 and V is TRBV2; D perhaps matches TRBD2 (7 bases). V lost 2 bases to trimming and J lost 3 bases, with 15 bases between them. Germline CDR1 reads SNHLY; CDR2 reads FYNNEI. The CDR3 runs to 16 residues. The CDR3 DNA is TGTGCCAGCAGTGAACGGGGGGCCTCTCAGACAGATACGCAGTATTTT. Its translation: CASSERGASQTDTQYF.

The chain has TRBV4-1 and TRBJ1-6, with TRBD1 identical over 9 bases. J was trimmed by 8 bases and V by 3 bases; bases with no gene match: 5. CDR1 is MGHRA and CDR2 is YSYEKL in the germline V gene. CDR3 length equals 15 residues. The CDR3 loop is CASSQLGQGDSPLHF. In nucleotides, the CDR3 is TGCGCCAGCAGCCAGTTGGGACAGGGTGATTCACCCCTCCACTTT.

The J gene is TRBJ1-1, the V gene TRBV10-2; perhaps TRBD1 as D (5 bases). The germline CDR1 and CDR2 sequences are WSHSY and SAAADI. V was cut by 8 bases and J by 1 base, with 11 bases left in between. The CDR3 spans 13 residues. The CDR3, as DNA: TGCGCCAGCGTTGGTAGGGGGAACACTGAAGCTTTCTTT. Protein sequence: CASVGRGNTEAFF.

The CDR3 DNA sequence: TGCGCCAGCAGCCAAGGGTCGGGACAGGACAATCAGCCCCAGCATTTT. Encoded protein: CASSQGSGQDNQPQHF. The chain uses TRBV4-3 and TRBJ1-5; 8 nucleotides agree with TRBD1. CDR1 LGHNA and CDR2 YSLEER come from the germline V gene. CDR3 length equals 16 residues. Trimming at V came to 1 base and at J to 3 bases, leaving 5 bases not matched to a gene.

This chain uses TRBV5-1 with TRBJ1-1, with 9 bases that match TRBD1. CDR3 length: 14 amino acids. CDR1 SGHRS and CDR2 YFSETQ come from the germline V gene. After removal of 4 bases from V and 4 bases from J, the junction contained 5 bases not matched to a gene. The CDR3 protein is CASSLGTGSTEAFF. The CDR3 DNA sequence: TGCGCCAGCAGCCTCGGGACAGGGTCCACTGAAGCTTTCTTT. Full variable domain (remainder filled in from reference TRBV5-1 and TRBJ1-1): KAGVTQTPRYLIKTRGQQVTLSCSPISGHRSVSWYQQTPGQGLQFLFEYFSETQRNKGNFPGRFSGRQFSNSRSEMNVSTLELGDSALYLCASSLGTGSTEAFFGQGTRLTVV.

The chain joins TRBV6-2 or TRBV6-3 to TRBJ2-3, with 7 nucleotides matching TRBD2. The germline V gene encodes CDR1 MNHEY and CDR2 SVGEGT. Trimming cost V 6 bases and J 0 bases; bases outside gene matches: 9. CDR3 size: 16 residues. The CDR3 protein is CASSRRAGVSTDTQYF. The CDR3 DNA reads TGTGCCAGCAGCCGGAGGGCGGGGGTAAGCACAGATACGCAGTATTTT.

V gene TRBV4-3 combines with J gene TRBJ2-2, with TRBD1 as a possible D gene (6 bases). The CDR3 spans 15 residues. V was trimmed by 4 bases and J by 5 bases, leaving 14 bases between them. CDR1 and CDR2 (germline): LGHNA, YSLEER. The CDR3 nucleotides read TGCGCCAGCAGCCCAGCGACAGGACGAACCGGGGAGCTGTTTTTT. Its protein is CASSPATGRTGELFF.

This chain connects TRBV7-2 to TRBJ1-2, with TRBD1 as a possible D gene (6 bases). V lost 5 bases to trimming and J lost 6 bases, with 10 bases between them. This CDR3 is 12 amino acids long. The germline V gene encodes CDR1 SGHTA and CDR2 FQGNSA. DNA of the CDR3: TGTGCCAGCAGCCCGACAGGAAATGGCTACACCTTC. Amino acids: CASSPTGNGYTF.

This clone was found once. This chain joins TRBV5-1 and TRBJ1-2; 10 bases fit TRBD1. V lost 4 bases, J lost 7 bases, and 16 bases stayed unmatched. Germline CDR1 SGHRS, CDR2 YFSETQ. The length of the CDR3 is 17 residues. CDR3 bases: TGCGCCAGCAGCACATCCGGGACAGGGGTTTCCTGGGGTGGCTACACCTTC. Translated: CASSTSGTGVSWGGYTF.

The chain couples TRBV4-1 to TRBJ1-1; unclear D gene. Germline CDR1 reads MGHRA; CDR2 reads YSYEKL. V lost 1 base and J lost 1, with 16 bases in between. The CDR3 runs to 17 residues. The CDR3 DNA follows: TGCGCCAGCAGCCAAGGGTCCGACACAGCCAGGAACACTGAAGCTTTCTTT. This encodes CASSQGSDTARNTEAFF.

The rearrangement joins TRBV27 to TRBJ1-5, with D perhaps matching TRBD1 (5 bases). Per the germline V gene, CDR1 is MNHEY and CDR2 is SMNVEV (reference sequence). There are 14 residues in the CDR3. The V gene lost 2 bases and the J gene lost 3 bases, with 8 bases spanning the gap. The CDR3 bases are TGTGCCAGCAGTTTAGGCAGGGACAATCAGCCCCAGCATTTT. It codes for CASSLGRDNQPQHF.

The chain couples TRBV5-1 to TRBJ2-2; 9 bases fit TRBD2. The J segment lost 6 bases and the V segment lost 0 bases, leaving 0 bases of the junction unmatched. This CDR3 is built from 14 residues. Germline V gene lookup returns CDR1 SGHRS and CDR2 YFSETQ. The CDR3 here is CASSLGGGAGELFF. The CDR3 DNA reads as TGCGCCAGCAGCTTGGGCGGGGGGGCCGGGGAGCTGTTTTTT.

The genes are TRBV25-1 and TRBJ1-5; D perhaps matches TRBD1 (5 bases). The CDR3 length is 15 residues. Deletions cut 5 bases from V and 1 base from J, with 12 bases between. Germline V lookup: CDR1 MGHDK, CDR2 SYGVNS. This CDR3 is CASSPDKGSNQPQHF. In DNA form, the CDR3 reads TGTGCCAGCAGTCCAGATAAGGGGAGCAATCAGCCCCAGCATTTT. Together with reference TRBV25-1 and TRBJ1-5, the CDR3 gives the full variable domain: EADIYQTPRYLVIGTGKKITLECSQTMGHDKMYWYQQDPGMELHLIHYSYGVNSTEKGDLSSESTVSRIRTEHFPLTLESARPSHTSQYLCASSPDKGSNQPQHFGDGTRLSIL.

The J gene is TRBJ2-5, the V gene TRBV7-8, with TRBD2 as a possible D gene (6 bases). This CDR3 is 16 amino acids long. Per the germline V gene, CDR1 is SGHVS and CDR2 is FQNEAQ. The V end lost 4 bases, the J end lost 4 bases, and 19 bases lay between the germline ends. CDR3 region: CASSSITPGLSETQYF. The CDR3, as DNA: TGTGCCAGCAGCTCGATAACTCCCGGACTATCAGAGACCCAGTACTTC.

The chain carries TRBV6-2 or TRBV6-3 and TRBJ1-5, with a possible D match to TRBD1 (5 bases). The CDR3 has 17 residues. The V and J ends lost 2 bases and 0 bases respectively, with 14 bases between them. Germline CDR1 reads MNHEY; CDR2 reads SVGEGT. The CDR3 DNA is TGTGCCAGCAGTTACGGGGGACTGGCTGATAGCAATCAGCCCCAGCATTTT. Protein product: CASSYGGLADSNQPQHF.

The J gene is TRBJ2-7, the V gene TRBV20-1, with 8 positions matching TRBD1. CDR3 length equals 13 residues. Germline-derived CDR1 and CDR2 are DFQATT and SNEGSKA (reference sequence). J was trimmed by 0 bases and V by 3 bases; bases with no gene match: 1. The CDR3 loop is CSASDRGSYEQYF. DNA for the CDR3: TGCAGTGCTAGTGACAGGGGCTCCTACGAGCAGTACTTC.

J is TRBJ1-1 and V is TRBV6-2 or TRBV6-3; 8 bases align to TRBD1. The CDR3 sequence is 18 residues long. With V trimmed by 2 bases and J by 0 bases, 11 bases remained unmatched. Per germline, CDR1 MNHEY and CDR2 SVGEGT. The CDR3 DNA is TGTGCCAGCAGTTACCTCACCGGGACAGGTTCGATGAACACTGAAGCTTTCTTT. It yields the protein CASSYLTGTGSMNTEAFF.

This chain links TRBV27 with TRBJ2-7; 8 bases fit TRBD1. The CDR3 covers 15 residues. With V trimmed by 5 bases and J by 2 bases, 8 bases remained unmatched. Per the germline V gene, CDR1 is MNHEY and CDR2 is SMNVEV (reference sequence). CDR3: CASSHSTGEAYEQYF. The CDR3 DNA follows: TGTGCCAGCAGTCATTCGACAGGGGAGGCCTACGAGCAGTACTTC.

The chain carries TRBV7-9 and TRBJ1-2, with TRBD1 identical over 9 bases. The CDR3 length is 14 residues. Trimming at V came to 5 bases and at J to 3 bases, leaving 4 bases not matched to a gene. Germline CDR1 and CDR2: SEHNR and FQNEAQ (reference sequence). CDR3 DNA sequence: TGTGCCAGCAGCCCTTGGACAGGGGACTATGGCTACACCTTC. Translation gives CASSPWTGDYGYTF.